Listed below are T cell receptor beta chains from one sample, sequenced in a study of CD8+ T cells in alopecia areata. Assay: immunoSEQ multiplex PCR; the TCRdb copy retains only in-frame clones and omits some. The sample includes about 180,000 clones, about 53% of them seen just once. The sequencing here drew on CD8+ T cells sorted from blood, taken at week 24, from a patient treated with tofacitinib. Receptors originate from a human donor with alopecia areata. Both conserved end residues are part of each CDR3. Fields, in order: D gene, clone size, V gene, J gene, CDR3 DNA, CDR3 protein. D genes are given only for firm matches. A row's size may be missing; if present it is once, few, many or a size class.

d_gene: NA; abundance: NA; v_gene: TRBV15; j_gene: TRBJ2-3; CDR3nt: TGTGCCACCAGCTGGGGGCTAGCACGGGATACGCAGTATTTT; CDR3aa: CATSWGLARDTQYF
d_gene: TRBD1; abundance: once; v_gene: TRBV29-1; j_gene: TRBJ2-1; CDR3nt: TGCAGCGTTTGGGAGAGGCCAACAGGGGACAATGAGCAGTTCTTC; CDR3aa: CSVWERPTGDNEQFF
d_gene: NA; abundance: NA; v_gene: TRBV7-9; j_gene: TRBJ2-7; CDR3nt: TGTGCCAGCAGCCCTCGAACCGGGACTGCGGAGTACTTC; CDR3aa: CASSPRTGTAEYF
d_gene: TRBD1; abundance: NA; v_gene: TRBV15; j_gene: TRBJ2-1; CDR3nt: TGTGCCACCAGCAGTGAGAGACAGGGGGCTGCTAATGAGCAGTTCTTC; CDR3aa: CATSSERQGAANEQFF
d_gene: NA; abundance: NA; v_gene: TRBV15; j_gene: TRBJ1-5; CDR3nt: TGTGCCACCAGCAGAGATATTTCGAGCAATCAGCCCCAGCATTTT; CDR3aa: CATSRDISSNQPQHF
d_gene: NA; abundance: few; v_gene: TRBV29-1; j_gene: TRBJ2-7; CDR3nt: TGCAGCGTTGTTCAGGGGTACTCCTACGAGCAGTACTTC; CDR3aa: CSVVQGYSYEQYF
d_gene: NA; abundance: NA; v_gene: TRBV30; j_gene: TRBJ1-2; CDR3nt: TGTGCCTGGAGTGCCGACGGCCCGGGAACGAGTGGCTACACCTTC; CDR3aa: CAWSADGPGTSGYTF
d_gene: NA; abundance: NA; v_gene: TRBV29-1; j_gene: TRBJ2-1; CDR3nt: TGCAGCGTTGCCCTCCGCTCCTACAATGAGCAGTTCTTC; CDR3aa: CSVALRSYNEQFF
d_gene: NA; abundance: NA; v_gene: TRBV30; j_gene: TRBJ2-5; CDR3nt: TGTGCCTGGCGCCGAGAGGGTCAAGAGACCCAGTACTTC; CDR3aa: CAWRREGQETQYF
d_gene: NA; abundance: once; v_gene: TRBV13; j_gene: TRBJ1-1; CDR3nt: TGTGCCAGCAGCTTACCGCAGGGGATGTCTTTCTTT; CDR3aa: CASSLPQGMSFF
d_gene: TRBD2; abundance: few; v_gene: TRBV7-6; j_gene: TRBJ2-3; CDR3nt: TGTGCCAGCAGCACCGGGACTAGCGACTCTGAGGAGCAGTATTTT; CDR3aa: CASSTGTSDSEEQYF
d_gene: TRBD1; abundance: NA; v_gene: TRBV7-9; j_gene: TRBJ2-7; CDR3nt: TGTGCCAGCAGCACTCATCCGGGACAGGGGACCTACGAGCAGTACTTC; CDR3aa: CASSTHPGQGTYEQYF
d_gene: NA; abundance: NA; v_gene: TRBV29-1; j_gene: TRBJ2-7; CDR3nt: TGCAGCGTTTATATCGGATACGAGCAGTACTTC; CDR3aa: CSVYIGYEQYF
d_gene: TRBD2; abundance: NA; v_gene: TRBV4-3; j_gene: TRBJ2-3; CDR3nt: TGCGCCAGCAGCCAAGACCGCGGGGGGGAGACAGATACGCAGTATTTT; CDR3aa: CASSQDRGGETDTQYF
d_gene: NA; abundance: few; v_gene: TRBV5-6; j_gene: TRBJ2-5; CDR3nt: TGTGCCAGCAGCTTGGTCTCGGTAATCCAAGAGACCCAGTACTTC; CDR3aa: CASSLVSVIQETQYF
d_gene: NA; abundance: NA; v_gene: TRBV7-2; j_gene: TRBJ1-5; CDR3nt: TGTGCCAGCAGCTCCGGCCCTTATAGCAATCAGCCCCAGCATTTT; CDR3aa: CASSSGPYSNQPQHF
d_gene: TRBD1; abundance: few; v_gene: TRBV13; j_gene: TRBJ1-4; CDR3nt: TGTGCCAGCAGCCAAGGGACAGGTGGGGAAAAACTGTTTTTT; CDR3aa: CASSQGTGGEKLFF
d_gene: TRBD1; abundance: few; v_gene: TRBV10-2; j_gene: TRBJ1-1; CDR3nt: TGCGCCAGCAGGGTTGGGGCAGGGGGGGAGTACACTGAAGCTTTCTTT; CDR3aa: CASRVGAGGEYTEAFF
d_gene: NA; abundance: NA; v_gene: TRBV9; j_gene: TRBJ1-1; CDR3nt: TGTGCCAGCAGCCCGGGGACTGAAGCTTTCTTT; CDR3aa: CASSPGTEAFF
d_gene: NA; abundance: NA; v_gene: TRBV29-1; j_gene: TRBJ1-2; CDR3nt: TGCAGCGTTGATATGGGGGGCAGCTATGGCTACACCTTC; CDR3aa: CSVDMGGSYGYTF
d_gene: NA; abundance: NA; v_gene: TRBV27; j_gene: TRBJ1-2; CDR3nt: TGTGCCAGCAGTTTAGGAGCGGGCTATGGCTACACCTTC; CDR3aa: CASSLGAGYGYTF
d_gene: NA; abundance: NA; v_gene: TRBV7-8; j_gene: TRBJ2-5; CDR3nt: TGTGCCAGCAGCTTAGTGGTGGGTCACCAAGAGACCCAGTACTTC; CDR3aa: CASSLVVGHQETQYF
d_gene: NA; abundance: NA; v_gene: TRBV2; j_gene: TRBJ2-1; CDR3nt: TGTGCCAGCAGCCCCCGAGGGCTAAACAATGAGCAGTTCTTC; CDR3aa: CASSPRGLNNEQFF
d_gene: TRBD1; abundance: NA; v_gene: TRBV27; j_gene: TRBJ1-2; CDR3nt: TGTGCCAGCAGTTACGAGGGGGCGCGGGGCTACACCTTC; CDR3aa: CASSYEGARGYTF
d_gene: NA; abundance: NA; v_gene: TRBV29-1; j_gene: TRBJ2-3; CDR3nt: TGCAGCGTTATTCCGGGGGCTAGCACAGATACGCAGTATTTT; CDR3aa: CSVIPGASTDTQYF
d_gene: NA; abundance: NA; v_gene: TRBV5-6; j_gene: TRBJ2-3; CDR3nt: TGTGCCAGCAGCTCCGGATCGGCGACTCCAGATACGCAGTATTTT; CDR3aa: CASSSGSATPDTQYF
d_gene: NA; abundance: NA; v_gene: TRBV19; j_gene: TRBJ1-1; CDR3nt: TGTGCCAGTAGTCCCTCTAGGGCCACTGAAGCTTTCTTT; CDR3aa: CASSPSRATEAFF
d_gene: TRBD2; abundance: few; v_gene: TRBV4-1; j_gene: TRBJ2-5; CDR3nt: TGCGCCAGCAGCCAAGCTCCCAGCGGGGGGGTGACCCAGTACTTC; CDR3aa: CASSQAPSGGVTQYF
d_gene: NA; abundance: once; v_gene: TRBV9; j_gene: TRBJ2-2; CDR3nt: TGTGCCAGCAGCGTAGGCCTTTCGGGCTTTAGCACCGGGGAGCTGTTTTTT; CDR3aa: CASSVGLSGFSTGELFF
d_gene: TRBD1; abundance: NA; v_gene: TRBV2; j_gene: TRBJ2-3; CDR3nt: TGTGCCAGCAGTCCAGAGCTGGGACAGCCTAGCACAGATACGCAGTATTTT; CDR3aa: CASSPELGQPSTDTQYF
d_gene: NA; abundance: few; v_gene: TRBV25-1; j_gene: TRBJ2-2; CDR3nt: TGTGCCAGCAGTGAAGCAGGGAACACCGGGGAGCTGTTTTTT; CDR3aa: CASSEAGNTGELFF
d_gene: TRBD1; abundance: NA; v_gene: TRBV30; j_gene: TRBJ2-5; CDR3nt: TGTGCCTGGAGCGGGGACAGCCAAGAGACCCAGTACTTC; CDR3aa: CAWSGDSQETQYF
d_gene: TRBD1; abundance: NA; v_gene: TRBV6-5; j_gene: TRBJ1-2; CDR3nt: TGTGCCAGCAGAGCTGGGACAGGGTCATATGGCTACACCTTC; CDR3aa: CASRAGTGSYGYTF
d_gene: NA; abundance: NA; v_gene: TRBV7-9; j_gene: TRBJ2-1; CDR3nt: TGTGCCAGCAGCTCAAATGGACGGAACAATGAGCAGTTCTTC; CDR3aa: CASSSNGRNNEQFF
d_gene: NA; abundance: few; v_gene: TRBV7-9; j_gene: TRBJ1-1; CDR3nt: TGTGCCAGCAGCTTAGGTCCAGGAGAGAACACTGAAGCTTTCTTT; CDR3aa: CASSLGPGENTEAFF
d_gene: NA; abundance: NA; v_gene: TRBV25-1; j_gene: TRBJ1-1; CDR3nt: TGTGCCAGCAGTGTTGGATCGAACACTGAAGCTTTCTTT; CDR3aa: CASSVGSNTEAFF
d_gene: NA; abundance: few; v_gene: TRBV30; j_gene: TRBJ2-7; CDR3nt: TGTGCCTGGGGCCTCGGTGTGAGCGAGCAGTACTTC; CDR3aa: CAWGLGVSEQYF
d_gene: TRBD1; abundance: NA; v_gene: TRBV18; j_gene: TRBJ2-1; CDR3nt: TGTGCCAGCTCAAGGGGACAGTACAATGAGCAGTTCTTC; CDR3aa: CASSRGQYNEQFF
d_gene: NA; abundance: NA; v_gene: TRBV10-2; j_gene: TRBJ1-2; CDR3nt: TGCGCCAGCAGTGAGTCGACACAACGCTATGGCTACACCTTC; CDR3aa: CASSESTQRYGYTF
d_gene: NA; abundance: once; v_gene: TRBV6-5; j_gene: TRBJ1-5; CDR3nt: TGTGCCAGCAGTTACGGGATCAATCAGCCCCAGCATTTT; CDR3aa: CASSYGINQPQHF
d_gene: NA; abundance: few; v_gene: TRBV5-1; j_gene: TRBJ1-1; CDR3nt: TGCGCCAGCACAGGAAACACTGAAGCTTTCTTT; CDR3aa: CASTGNTEAFF
d_gene: NA; abundance: NA; v_gene: TRBV14; j_gene: TRBJ1-1; CDR3nt: TGTGCCAGCAGCCAAGATCGGGGGTACACTGAAGCTTTCTTT; CDR3aa: CASSQDRGYTEAFF
d_gene: TRBD1; abundance: few; v_gene: TRBV13; j_gene: TRBJ2-7; CDR3nt: TGTGCCAGCAGCTCCGACAGGGGGCAACTCTCCTACGAGCAGTACTTC; CDR3aa: CASSSDRGQLSYEQYF
d_gene: NA; abundance: NA; v_gene: TRBV2; j_gene: TRBJ1-5; CDR3nt: TGTGCCAGCAGTGAAGCCTATCAGCCCCAGCATTTT; CDR3aa: CASSEAYQPQHF
d_gene: NA; abundance: NA; v_gene: TRBV27; j_gene: TRBJ1-1; CDR3nt: TGTGCCAGCAGTTTAACTGACAGGTCGAACACTGAAGCTTTCTTT; CDR3aa: CASSLTDRSNTEAFF
d_gene: TRBD1; abundance: NA; v_gene: TRBV2; j_gene: TRBJ1-2; CDR3nt: TGTGCCAGCAGCGGGACAGGGGATGGCTACACCTTC; CDR3aa: CASSGTGDGYTF
d_gene: NA; abundance: NA; v_gene: TRBV30; j_gene: TRBJ1-1; CDR3nt: TGTGCCTGGAGTGCCACTCGCCTCATCCTTCAAAGGACCGGTGACACTGAAGCTTTCTTT; CDR3aa: CAWSATRLILQRTGDTEAFF
d_gene: NA; abundance: NA; v_gene: TRBV4-3; j_gene: TRBJ2-7; CDR3nt: TGCGCCAGCAGCCAAGATCGGAGGGGCCCCTACGAGCAGTACTTC; CDR3aa: CASSQDRRGPYEQYF
d_gene: NA; abundance: NA; v_gene: TRBV5-6; j_gene: TRBJ1-5; CDR3nt: TGTGCCAGCAGCCCGGGTCTAAATCAGCCCCAGCATTTT; CDR3aa: CASSPGLNQPQHF
d_gene: NA; abundance: NA; v_gene: TRBV27; j_gene: TRBJ2-3; CDR3nt: TGTGCCAGCAGTACCAGGGATACGCAGTATTTT; CDR3aa: CASSTRDTQYF
d_gene: NA; abundance: NA; v_gene: TRBV5-6; j_gene: TRBJ1-5; CDR3nt: TGTGCCAGCAGCCGAGCGGACAGTCGGTATAGCAATCAGCCCCAGCATTTT; CDR3aa: CASSRADSRYSNQPQHF
d_gene: NA; abundance: NA; v_gene: TRBV9; j_gene: TRBJ2-3; CDR3nt: TGTGCCAGCAGCACAACCCGCGTCGGGGGCAGGGGAGACACGCAGTATTTT; CDR3aa: CASSTTRVGGRGDTQYF
d_gene: NA; abundance: few; v_gene: TRBV11-2; j_gene: TRBJ1-5; CDR3nt: TGTGCCAGCAGCCATGAGGGCGACCAGCATTTT; CDR3aa: CASSHEGDQHF
d_gene: NA; abundance: NA; v_gene: TRBV9; j_gene: TRBJ1-5; CDR3nt: TGTGCCAGCAGCCAATGGGACAGCAATCAGCCCCAGCATTTT; CDR3aa: CASSQWDSNQPQHF
d_gene: TRBD1; abundance: NA; v_gene: TRBV30; j_gene: TRBJ1-2; CDR3nt: TGTGCCTGGAGTGTTCCCGGACAGGGAGGCTATGGCTACACCTTC; CDR3aa: CAWSVPGQGGYGYTF
d_gene: NA; abundance: NA; v_gene: TRBV29-1; j_gene: TRBJ2-1; CDR3nt: TGCAGCGTTCTTCAGGACAATGAGCAGTTCTTC; CDR3aa: CSVLQDNEQFF